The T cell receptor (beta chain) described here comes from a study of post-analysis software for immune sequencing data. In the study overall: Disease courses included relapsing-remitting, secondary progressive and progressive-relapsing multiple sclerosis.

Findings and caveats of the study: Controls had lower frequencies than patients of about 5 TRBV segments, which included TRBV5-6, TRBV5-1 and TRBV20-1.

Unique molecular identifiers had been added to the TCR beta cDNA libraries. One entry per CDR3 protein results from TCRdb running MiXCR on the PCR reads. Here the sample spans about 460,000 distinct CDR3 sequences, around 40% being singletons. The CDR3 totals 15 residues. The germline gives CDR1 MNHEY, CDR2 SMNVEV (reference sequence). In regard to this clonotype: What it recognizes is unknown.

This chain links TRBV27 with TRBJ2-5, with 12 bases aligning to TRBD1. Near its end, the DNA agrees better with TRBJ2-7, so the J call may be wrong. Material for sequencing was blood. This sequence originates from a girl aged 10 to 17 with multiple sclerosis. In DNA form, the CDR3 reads TGTGCCAGCAGTTTATCTGGGACAGGGGGCCTCGAGCAGTACTTC. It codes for CASSLSGTGGLEQYF.